The clone carrying this T cell receptor beta chain was detected many times. This record belongs to a study of T-cell reconstitution after alpha-beta-depleted transplantation in children. Unique molecular identifiers featured in how the TCRbeta library was prepared. One entry per CDR3 protein results from TCRdb running MiXCR on the PCR reads. The sample lists some 490,000 distinct CDR3 sequences; around 13% were seen once. V lost 2 bases to trimming and J lost 4 bases, with 15 bases between them. Germline assignment: CDR1 MGHDK and CDR2 SYGVNS. This CDR3 comprises 17 residues. The receptor was isolated from a human donor who donated a stem cell graft to a child with combined immunodeficiency. V gene TRBV25-1 combines with J gene TRBJ1-6; D remains ambiguous. Sample: PBMCs from the stem cell graft donor, taken from the stem cell graft. The CDR3 DNA sequence: TGTGCCAGCAGTGAAGGAGGTCGCGGAGGGTATAATTCACCCCTCCACTTT. It yields the protein CASSEGGRGGYNSPLHF.